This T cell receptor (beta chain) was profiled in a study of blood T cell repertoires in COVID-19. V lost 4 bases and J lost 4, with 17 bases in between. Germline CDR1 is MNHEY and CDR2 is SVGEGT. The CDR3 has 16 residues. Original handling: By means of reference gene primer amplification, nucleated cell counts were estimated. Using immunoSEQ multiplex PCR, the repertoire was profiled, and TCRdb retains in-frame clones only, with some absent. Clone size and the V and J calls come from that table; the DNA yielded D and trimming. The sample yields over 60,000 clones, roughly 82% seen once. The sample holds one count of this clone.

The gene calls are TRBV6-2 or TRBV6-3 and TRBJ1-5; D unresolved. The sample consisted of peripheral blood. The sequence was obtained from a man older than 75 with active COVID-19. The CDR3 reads CASSSPGETPNQPQHF. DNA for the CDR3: TGTGCCAGCAGTTCCCCGGGAGAGACCCCTAATCAGCCCCAGCATTTT.